One sample yielded the 16 T cell receptor beta chains listed below, sequenced in a study of cytomegalovirus exposure and HLA in healthy donors. This table comes from immunoSEQ multiplex PCR, and its TCRdb copy is limited to in-frame clones, with some not included. The sample records approximately 160,000 clones, 80% to 90% being singletons. Input material: PBMCs. The receptors come from a woman in her late teens or twenties in good health and CMV-seronegative.

The V gene is TRBV5-1, the J gene TRBJ2-3; a weak D match, TRBD2 (6 bases). The CDR3 loop spans 17 amino acids. In germline, CDR1 is SGHRS, CDR2 YFSETQ. V was shortened by 4 bases and J by 2 bases, with 20 bases between the two germline ends. In nucleotides, the CDR3 is TGCGCCAGCAGCCCCGCCTGGACGGGGGATTACACAGATACGCAGTATTTT. Translating it yields CASSPAWTGDYTDTQYF.

The CDR3 loop is CASSARSGGYEQYF. DNA of the CDR3: TGTGCCAGCAGCGCCCGGTCCGGGGGCTACGAGCAGTACTTC. The chain uses TRBV7-9 and TRBJ2-7, with D perhaps matching TRBD2 (6 bases). The CDR3 length is 14 residues. The V gene lost 5 bases and the J gene lost 3 bases, with 14 bases spanning the gap. Germline assignment: CDR1 SEHNR and CDR2 FQNEAQ (reference sequence). Variable domain in full (rest from reference TRBV7-9 and TRBJ2-7): DTGVSQNPRHKITKRGQNVTFRCDPISEHNRLYWYRQTLGQGPEFLTYFQNEAQLEKSRLLSDRFSAERPKGSFSTLEIQRTEQGDSAMYLCASSARSGGYEQYFGPGTRLTVT.

This clone was observed a handful of times. The rearrangement links TRBV7-9 to TRBJ1-1, with D possibly being TRBD1 (5 bases). CDR3 size: 17 residues. Germline CDR1 SEHNR, CDR2 FQNEAQ (reference sequence). Trimming stripped 5 bases from V and 1 base from J, with 20 bases between. CDR3 in amino acids: CASSRVTAMVSNTEAFF. In DNA, the CDR3 is TGTGCCAGCAGCCGAGTGACAGCGATGGTTTCGAACACTGAAGCTTTCTTT.

This clone was detected only a few times. V usage is TRBV29-1 and J usage is TRBJ1-5, with D hard to call. The CDR3 totals 13 residues. The V end lost 2 bases, the J end lost 9 bases, and 14 bases lay between the germline ends. CDR1 SQVTM and CDR2 ANQGSEA come from the germline V gene. CDR3 sequence: CSVETIVSGPQHF. The CDR3 nucleotides are TGCAGCGTTGAAACGATTGTTAGTGGGCCCCAGCATTTT.

V is TRBV7-9 and J is TRBJ1-5; 9 bases agree with TRBD1. Per germline, CDR1 SEHNR and CDR2 FQNEAQ (reference sequence). This CDR3 is built from 16 residues. The trim removed 3 bases at V and 5 bases at J, leaving 8 bases unmatched. The CDR3, as DNA: TGTGCCAGCAGCTTGGGGGGGACAGGGTCACATCAGCCCCAGCATTTT. Protein product: CASSLGGTGSHQPQHF.

This clone has just one count. This rearrangement joins TRBV2 to TRBJ1-2; no firm D call. V lost 4 bases to trimming and J lost 5 bases, with 8 bases between them. The germline CDR1 and CDR2 sequences are SNHLY and FYNNEI. CDR3 length equals 12 residues. The DNA of the CDR3 is TGTGCCAGCAGTGTGTACAGTTATGGCTACACCTTC. Translating it yields CASSVYSYGYTF.

This clone occurred once. The chain employs TRBV5-8 and TRBJ2-2, with a possible D match to TRBD1 (6 bases). V gave up 0 bases and J gave up 4 bases, with 7 bases separating them. The CDR3 consists of 14 residues. The germline V gene encodes CDR1 SGHTS and CDR2 YDEGEE. The CDR3 DNA reads TGTGCCAGCAGCTTGGGGGGGCCCACCGGGGAGCTGTTTTTT. It is translated as CASSLGGPTGELFF.

This chain uses TRBV5-6 with TRBJ2-2; perhaps TRBD2 as D (6 bases). V shed 0 bases and J shed 7 bases, with 10 bases lying between them. Germline V gene sequence: CDR1 SGHDT, CDR2 YYEEEE. The CDR3 runs 14 residues. The CDR3, as DNA: TGTGCCAGCAGCTTGGCTAGCGACAACGGGGAGCTGTTTTTT. It encodes CASSLASDNGELFF.

The chain is built from TRBV27 and TRBJ2-1; 7 positions match TRBD1. The CDR3 consists of 14 residues. Germline V CDR1 and CDR2: MNHEY, SMNVEV (reference sequence). Trimming at V came to 5 bases and at J to 6 bases, leaving 7 bases not matched to a gene. DNA for the CDR3: TGTGCCAGCAGTATTAACAGGGGTATCAATGAGCAGTTCTTC. It translates to CASSINRGINEQFF.

This sequence joins TRBV19 and TRBJ1-5, with a tentative D call TRBD1 (6 bases). Germline loops: CDR1 LNHDA, CDR2 SQIVND (reference sequence). The CDR3 runs 12 residues. Trimming stripped 10 bases from V and 5 bases from J, with 12 bases between. The CDR3 DNA sequence: TGTGCCACCGCGGACAGTTATCAGCCCCAGCATTTT. This gives the protein CATADSYQPQHF.

This clone came up once. This chain connects TRBV6-5 to TRBJ1-5; perhaps TRBD1 as D (5 bases). In germline, CDR1 is MNHEY, CDR2 SVGAGI. The CDR3 spans 16 residues. V lost 2 bases, J lost 11 bases, and 22 bases lay in between. The CDR3, as DNA: TGTGCCAGCAGTTACGACAAGCCATGGGGGGAAGGGGCCCAGCATTTT. It translates to CASSYDKPWGEGAQHF.

Note on this clone: The germline gene is not matched at one end of the junction; a read error may be the cause. The CDR3 loop reads CASSVTGAPQETQYF. The CDR3 nucleotides read TGTGCCAGCAGCGTAACAGGGGCCCCTCAAGAGACCCAGTACTTC. The V call is TRBV7-3, the J call TRBJ2-5; TRBD1 agrees at 7 bases. CDR3 length equals 15 residues. The germline V gene has CDR1 SGHTA and CDR2 FQGTGA.

The chain employs TRBV29-1 and TRBJ2-2, with TRBD1 matching 10 bases. The V segment lost 4 bases and the J segment 4 bases; nucleotides outside the gene matches: 18. The germline V gene has CDR1 SQVTM and CDR2 ANQGSEA. This CDR3 region has 19 residues. Here the CDR3 reads CSVGLGQGGPSRGTGELFF. CDR3 coding DNA: TGCAGCGTTGGCCTCGGACAGGGGGGTCCCTCTCGAGGCACCGGGGAGCTGTTTTTT.

This chain connects TRBV5-1 to TRBJ2-5, with 9 bases matching TRBD1. J lost 2 bases, V lost 0 bases, and 2 bases had no gene match. CDR1 and CDR2 (germline): SGHRS, YFSETQ. The CDR3 runs 15 residues. CDR3 bases: TGCGCCAGCAGCTTGGTGACAGGGGGACAAGAGACCCAGTACTTC. Protein product: CASSLVTGGQETQYF.

J is TRBJ1-1 and V is TRBV27, with D tentatively TRBD1 (6 bases). The V and J ends lost 10 bases and 1 base respectively, with 16 bases between them. The CDR3 runs to 14 residues. Germline CDR1 is MNHEY and CDR2 is SMNVEV (reference sequence). CDR3: CATRMGAGNTEAFF. In nucleotides, the CDR3 is TGTGCCACCCGGATGGGGGCAGGGAACACTGAAGCTTTCTTT.

The CDR3 bases are TGTGCCAGTAGTCAGCTTGCCGGGGGGTATTACAATGAGCAGTTCTTC. Translation: CASSQLAGGYYNEQFF. The genes are TRBV19 and TRBJ2-1; 7 bases agree with TRBD2. The CDR3 is 16 residues long. From germline, CDR1 is LNHDA and CDR2 SQIVND (reference sequence). J gave up 4 bases and V 5 bases, and 11 bases lay outside the gene matches.